This paragraph covers one T cell receptor (beta chain) sequence. Its antigen is as yet unknown. The sample is drawn from a study of T-cell memory formation after mild COVID-19. V shed 4 bases, J shed 0 bases, and the junction held 5 bases outside the gene matches. Germline CDR1 and CDR2: SGHDN and FVKESK. The CDR3 has 17 amino acids. TCRdb ran MiXCR on the 5' RACE reads and lists one entry per CDR3 protein. The table records approximately 490,000 distinct CDR3 sequences, over 20% of them present only once. Overall study findings and caveats: Detection of some responders pre-infection suggested pre-existing cross-reactive memory T cells participated.

The sample taken for sequencing was PBMCs or a T cell subset sorted from them (not recorded which). The TCR was taken from an adult woman who had mild COVID-19 (a few samples of this study predate the infection). Cell type and time point are not known. This chain connects TRBV14 to TRBJ2-7, with 14 bases aligning to TRBD2. CDR3 sequence reads: CASSPLGLAGDSYEQYF. CDR3 in DNA: TGTGCCAGCAGCCCCTTGGGACTAGCGGGAGACTCCTACGAGCAGTACTTC.